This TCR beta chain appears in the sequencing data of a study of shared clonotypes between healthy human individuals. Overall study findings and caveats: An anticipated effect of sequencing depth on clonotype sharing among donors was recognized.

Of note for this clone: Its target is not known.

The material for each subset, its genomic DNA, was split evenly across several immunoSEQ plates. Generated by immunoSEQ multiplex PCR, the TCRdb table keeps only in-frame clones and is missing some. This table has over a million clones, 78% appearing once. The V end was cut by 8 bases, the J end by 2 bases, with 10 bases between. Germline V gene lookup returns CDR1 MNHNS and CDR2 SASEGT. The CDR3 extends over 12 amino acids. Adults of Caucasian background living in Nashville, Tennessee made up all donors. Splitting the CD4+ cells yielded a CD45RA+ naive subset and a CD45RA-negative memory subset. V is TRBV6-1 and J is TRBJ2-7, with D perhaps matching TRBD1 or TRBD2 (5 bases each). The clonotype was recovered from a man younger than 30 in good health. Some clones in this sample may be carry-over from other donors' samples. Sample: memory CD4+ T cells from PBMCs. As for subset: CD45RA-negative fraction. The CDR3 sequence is CASRDGPYEQYF. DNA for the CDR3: TGTGCCAGCCGGGACGGCCCCTACGAGCAGTACTTC.